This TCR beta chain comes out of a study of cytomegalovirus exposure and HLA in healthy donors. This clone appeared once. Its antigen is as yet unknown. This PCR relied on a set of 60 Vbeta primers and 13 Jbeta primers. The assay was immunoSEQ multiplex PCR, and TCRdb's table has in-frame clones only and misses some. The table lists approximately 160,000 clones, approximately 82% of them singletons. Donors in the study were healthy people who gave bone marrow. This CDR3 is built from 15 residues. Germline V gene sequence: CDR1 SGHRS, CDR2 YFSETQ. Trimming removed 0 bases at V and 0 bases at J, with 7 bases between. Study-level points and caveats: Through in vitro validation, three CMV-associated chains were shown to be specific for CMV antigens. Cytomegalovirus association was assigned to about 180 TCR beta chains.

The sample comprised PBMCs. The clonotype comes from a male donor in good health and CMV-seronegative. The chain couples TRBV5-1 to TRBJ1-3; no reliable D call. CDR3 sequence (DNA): TGCGCCAGCAGCTTGGACGGGAGCTCTGGAAACACCATATATTTT. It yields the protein CASSLDGSSGNTIYF. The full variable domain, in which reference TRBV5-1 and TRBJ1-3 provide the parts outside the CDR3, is KAGVTQTPRYLIKTRGQQVTLSCSPISGHRSVSWYQQTPGQGLQFLFEYFSETQRNKGNFPGRFSGRQFSNSRSEMNVSTLELGDSALYLCASSLDGSSGNTIYFGEGSWLTVV.